What follows describes a single T cell receptor beta chain. Its antigen is still unknown. No much larger clone exists at a distance of one base, and base qualities are not known. The cohort was made up of approximately 700 healthy bone marrow donors. All cohort members were sampled while nominally healthy, although unrecorded immune exposures were likely present. The donor tested CMV seronegative, placing the donor among the 350 or so seronegative members of the cohort. A peripheral blood sample was provided by each donor, and peripheral blood mononuclear cells were used for TCR beta sequencing. Genomic DNA extraction from the blood cell samples was performed with the Qiagen DNeasy Blood Extraction Kit. This specimen comes from a study of cytomegalovirus exposure and HLA in healthy donors (dated by TCRdb to the late 2010s). In terms of the full investigation: In an earlier analysis of approximately 640 of the donors, under 300 Gb of sequence data and 90 million to 130 million unique TCR beta sequences from 180 million or so T cells were reported. An early release that covered about 600 HLA-typed donors contained about 300 gigabases of sequencing data and tens of millions of unique TCR sequences. Of the approximately 400 genotyped donors, roughly 85% fell in the genetic ancestry cluster associated with self-reported Caucasian donors. The aim of the study was to test whether cataloging public T cell receptors could identify signatures of past pathogen exposure. The study profiled the T cell repertoires of around 700 subjects by immunosequencing and related them to cytomegalovirus serostatus. In addition to the first cohort of roughly 700 subjects, a separate validation cohort of over 90 different subjects was used. The study combined high-throughput TCR immunosequencing, statistical association of individual TCRs with disease status, and machine learning to predict cytomegalovirus infection status. A later analysis re-examined previously published TCR beta repertoires from 500 to 700 donors and added high-resolution HLA genotyping to investigate patterns of TCR occurrence. Rather than drawing on any new phenotypic data, the later analysis identified candidate immune exposures from TCR beta sequences and the way those sequences occurred across donors. An earlier analysis of 587 of the donors used high-throughput TCR beta sequencing to judge whether each TCR beta V gene segment behaved as functional or pseudogenic. Donor age, sex, ethnicity and CMV serostatus were collected together with the repertoire data. A later genetic analysis took genome-wide SNP genotypes for 398 of the 666 donors and used that subset as a discovery cohort. Every repertoire in the discovery cohort had been generated on one and the same sequencing platform. Class I and class II HLA loci were covered by the typing at four-digit resolution. Typing coverage varied by locus: roughly 620-630 donors for A, B, C, DRB1 and DQB1; around 560 for DQA1; over 600 for DPA1; fewer than 480 for DPB1. Roughly 5 DR-DQ haplotypes were handled as single units for association and clustering because linkage in the cohort was strong. Among around 400 genotyped donors of the cohort, an average of around 220,000 unique TCR beta nucleotide sequences was sequenced per donor, of which roughly 18% were non-productive.

Library prep was done by the immunoSEQ multiplex PCR assay. The multiplex PCR relied on a mix of 60 forward primers for TCR Vbeta segments and 13 reverse primers for TCR Jbeta segments. The CDR3 region of rearranged TCR beta genes was amplified from genomic DNA with a multiplex PCR assay. The amplified TCR beta libraries were sequenced on the Illumina HiSeq System as 87-base-pair reads. The study's processing was this. Across the 666 repertoires, a later analysis counted tens of millions of unique TCR beta chains, 9.5 million to 12 million of which were shared by at least two donors. A nearest-neighbor algorithm error-corrected the raw reads and collapsed the reads into unique sequences, merging closely related sequences to remove PCR and sequencing errors. To assign V, D and J gene segments, CDR3 sequences were aligned to IMGT reference sequences. For a sequence to be retained, a match of at least six nucleotides was required to both a V gene segment and a J gene segment. A rearrangement counted as productive if the CDR3 had no stop codons and remained in frame with V and J, and every other rearrangement counted as non-productive. CDR3 was defined according to IMGT convention as the region running from the second conserved V-encoded cysteine to the conserved J-encoded phenylalanine. In an earlier analysis of 500 to 650 of the donors, sequences lacking an unambiguous match to a single V gene segment were excluded. In an earlier analysis of some 590 of the donors, V segments were called functional above 56.7% productive rearrangements and were called segregating when the between-donor standard deviation exceeded 5%. A statistical classification framework was built for diagnosing cytomegalovirus status from the catalog of TCR beta chain sequences. A later analysis assigned V and J genes by comparing TCR nucleotide sequences with IMGT/GENE-DB human TR gene sequences. In a later analysis, CDR3 sequences and most-parsimonious VDJ recombination scenarios were assigned using the TCRdist pipeline. In a later analysis, each TCR beta chain was defined by its CDR3 amino acid sequence together with its V-gene family, and reads without a unique V-gene family were excluded. As a way to deal with suspected cross-contamination and a sequencing artifact, a later analysis dropped under 600 nucleotide sequences that were highly shared and had low generation probability. In a later analysis, a clonal expansion index for each public chain was calculated from normalized within-repertoire ranks of inferred template counts. A later analysis computed generation probabilities with a VDJ recombination model fitted to out-of-frame rearrangements, and checked the results against IGoR. In a later analysis, TCR-TCR, TCR-HLA and TCR-CMV co-occurrence was scored with hypergeometric tests, and a repertoire-size bias correction was applied to TCR pairs. To estimate false discovery rates, a later analysis permuted the HLA or CMV assignments 20 times. In a later analysis, co-occurring TCRs were grouped with DBSCAN, and TCRdist sequence similarity was added when clustering was performed within HLA-allele-positive subsets. Co-occurrence clustering excluded repertoires with fewer than 30,000 or more than 120,000 public chains, plus five with anomalous nucleotide sharing. In its TCRdb copy, this immuneACCESS table keeps in-frame sequences only and misses some clones. Where compared with another copy, unresolved V genes explain less than half of these, and the others have no known cause. The V and J calls and the clone size are those of that table, but D and trimming were determined from the DNA. The table for this sample lists fewer than 200,000 clones; approximately 80% of them were counted only once. The ten largest clones add up to about 0.77% of the sample.

The CDR3 numbers 16 residues from cysteine through phenylalanine. Kept here is only the CDR3 DNA, which spans 48 bases and is read in frame from base 1. Relative to germline, V is missing 5 bases and J is missing 5 bases, with 14 bases of the junction outside any gene match. The germline V gene specifies SGHTA as CDR1 and FQGNSA as CDR2. Beyond this particular receptor, the publication reports: The presence/absence analyses assumed that sequencing depth was roughly uniform across donors, and that assumption may not be true. According to a later genetic analysis, donors in an Asian-associated ancestry cluster had fewer N-insertions in productive TCRs than the approximately 710-donor mean. In an earlier analysis of some 540 of the donors, most TCR beta V segments appeared in productive rearrangements about 87% or about 30% of the time, broadly matching IMGT annotations. A cluster of highly shared sequence variants was judged likely to represent a technical artifact of the sequencing pipeline. HLA typing was unavailable for some donors at each locus, so association tests used only the typed subset. In this cohort, only TCR beta chains were sequenced, and detectable features were limited by the absence of alpha or paired-chain data. Some IMGT-functional V segments, including TRBV6-2 and TRBV6-3, could not be distinguished by the 87-base-pair reads and were therefore excluded. Strong co-occurrence of HLA alleles, especially DR and DQ, made assigning TCR associations to individual alleles difficult. In a later analysis, HLA-associated TCR beta chains showed more clonal expansion and lower generation probabilities than non-associated chains that were equally common. Across donors, most TCR sequences were observed very rarely, whereas some public TCRs were present in many individuals. In a later analysis, most CMV-associated TCR beta chains were found to appear HLA-restricted, with HLA associations seemingly driven largely by CMV exposure. A further reported finding was that TCR beta sequences accurately predicted the HLA-A and HLA-B alleles for most subjects in the first cohort. In a later analysis, several top co-occurrence clusters were reported to appear linked to parvovirus B19, influenza, CMV and Epstein-Barr virus. At a false discovery rate of 0.05, a later analysis linked approximately 18,000 TCR beta sequences to specific HLA alleles. In a later analysis, the rate of TCR association differed among HLA loci, with DRB1 alleles having the most associated TCRs and HLA-C alleles having the fewest. The authors suggested that the approach could potentially be generalized to other disease states and immunological phenotypes. The study listed approximately 150 TCR beta chains as associated with cytomegalovirus. The classifier was reported to diagnose cytomegalovirus status with high specificity and sensitivity in both the original and validation cohorts. Three of the identified cytomegalovirus-associated TCR beta chains were confirmed in vitro to be specific for cytomegalovirus antigens. In a later genetic analysis, a missense DCLRE1C variant was associated with V-gene and J-gene trimming of TCR beta chains, and the association was replicated in an independent cohort. Linkage disequilibrium might explain the correlated functional status among segregating V segments, but an unknown experimental factor could not be excluded. The earlier analysis of 587 of the donors excluded fewer than 20 rarely observed V segments, including chromosome 9 orphons, because counts were too low. CMV serostatus was the only immune exposure information available for the cohort.

Sequenced: PBMCs. The TCR originated in a woman between 18 and 30 years old in good health and CMV-seronegative. The chain is assembled from TRBV7-2 and TRBJ1-2; TRBD1 fits 7 bases in the junction. The CDR3 here reads CASSATAGTDFYGYTF. At the DNA level, the sequence is TGTGCCAGCAGCGCGACCGCCGGGACAGACTTTTATGGCTACACCTTC.